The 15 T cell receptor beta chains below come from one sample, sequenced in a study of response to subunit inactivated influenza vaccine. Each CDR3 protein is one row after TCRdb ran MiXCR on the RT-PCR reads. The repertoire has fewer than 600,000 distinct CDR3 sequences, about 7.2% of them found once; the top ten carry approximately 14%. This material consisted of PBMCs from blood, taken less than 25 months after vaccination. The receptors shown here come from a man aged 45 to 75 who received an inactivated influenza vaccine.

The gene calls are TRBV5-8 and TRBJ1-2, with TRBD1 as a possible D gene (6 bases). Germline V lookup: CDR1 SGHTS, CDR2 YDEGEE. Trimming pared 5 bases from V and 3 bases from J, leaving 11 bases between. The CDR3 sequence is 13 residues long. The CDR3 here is CASRSGVDYGYTF. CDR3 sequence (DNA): TGTGCCAGCAGATCAGGGGTAGACTATGGCTACACCTTC.

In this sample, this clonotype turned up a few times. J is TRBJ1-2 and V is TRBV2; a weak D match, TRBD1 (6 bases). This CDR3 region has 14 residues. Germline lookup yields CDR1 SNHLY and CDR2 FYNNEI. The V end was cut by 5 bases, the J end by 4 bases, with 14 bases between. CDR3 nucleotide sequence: TGTGCCAGCAGTCCAGAAGGGGGGGTCTATGGCTACACCTTC. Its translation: CASSPEGGVYGYTF.

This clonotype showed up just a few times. The DNA of the CDR3 is TGTGCCAGCAGCTCGGGACAGGGGGCATTTGAAAAACTGTTTTTT. It yields the protein CASSSGQGAFEKLFF. The chain employs TRBV3-1 and TRBJ1-4; TRBD1 matches at 12 bases. Germline loops: CDR1 LGHDT, CDR2 YNNKEL (reference sequence). With V trimmed by 5 bases and J by 7 bases, 5 bases remained unmatched. CDR3 size: 15 residues.

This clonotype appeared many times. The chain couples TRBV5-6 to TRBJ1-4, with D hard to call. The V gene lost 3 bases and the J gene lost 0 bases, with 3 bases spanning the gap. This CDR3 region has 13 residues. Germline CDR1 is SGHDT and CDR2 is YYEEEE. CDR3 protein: CASSSSTNEKLFF. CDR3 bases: TGTGCCAGCAGCTCTTCAACTAATGAAAAACTGTTTTTT. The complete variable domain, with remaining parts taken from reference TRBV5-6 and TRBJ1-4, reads DAGVTQSPTHLIKTRGQQVTLRCSPKSGHDTVSWYQQALGQGPQFIFQYYEEEERQRGNFPDRFSGHQFPNYSSELNVNALLLGDSALYLCASSSSTNEKLFFGSGTQLSVL.

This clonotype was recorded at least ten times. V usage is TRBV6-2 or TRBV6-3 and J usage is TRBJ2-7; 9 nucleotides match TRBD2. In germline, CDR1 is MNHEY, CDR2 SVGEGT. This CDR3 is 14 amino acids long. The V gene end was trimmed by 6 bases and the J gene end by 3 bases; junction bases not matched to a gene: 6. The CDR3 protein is CASSSGTSLYEQYF. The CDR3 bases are TGTGCCAGCAGCTCCGGGACTAGCCTCTACGAGCAGTACTTC.

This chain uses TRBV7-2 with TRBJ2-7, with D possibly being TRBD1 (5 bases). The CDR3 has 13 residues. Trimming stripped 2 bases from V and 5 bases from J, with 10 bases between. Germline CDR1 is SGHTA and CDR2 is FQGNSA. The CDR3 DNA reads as TGTGCCAGCAGCTTATCAGGGATCGACGAGCAGTACTTC. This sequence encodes CASSLSGIDEQYF.

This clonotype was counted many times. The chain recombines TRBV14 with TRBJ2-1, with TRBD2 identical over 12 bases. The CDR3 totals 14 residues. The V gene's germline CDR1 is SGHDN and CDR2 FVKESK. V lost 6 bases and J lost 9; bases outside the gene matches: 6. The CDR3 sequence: CASRASSGRGEQFF. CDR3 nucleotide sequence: TGTGCCAGCAGAGCCTCTAGCGGGAGGGGTGAGCAGTTCTTC.

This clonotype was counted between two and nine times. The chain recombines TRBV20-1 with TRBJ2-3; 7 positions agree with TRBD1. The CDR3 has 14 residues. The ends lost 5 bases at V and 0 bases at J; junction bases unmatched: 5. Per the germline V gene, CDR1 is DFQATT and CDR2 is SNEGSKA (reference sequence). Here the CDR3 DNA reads TGCAGTGCTTTCGACAGGGCTAGCACAGATACGCAGTATTTT. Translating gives CSAFDRASTDTQYF.

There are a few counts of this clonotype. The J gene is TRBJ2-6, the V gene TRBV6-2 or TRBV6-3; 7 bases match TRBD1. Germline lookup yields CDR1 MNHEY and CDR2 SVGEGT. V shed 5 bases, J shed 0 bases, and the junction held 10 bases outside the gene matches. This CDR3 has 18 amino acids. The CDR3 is CASSRQGLRSSGANVLTF. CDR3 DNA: TGTGCCAGCAGTCGACAGGGTCTTCGGAGCTCTGGGGCCAACGTCCTGACTTTC.

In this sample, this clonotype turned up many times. CDR3: CASSQDWESTDTQYF. CDR3 nucleotide sequence: TGCGCCAGCAGCCAAGACTGGGAGAGCACAGATACGCAGTATTTT. The chain combines TRBV4-3 with TRBJ2-3, with a tentative D call TRBD2 (5 bases). Germline V gene sequence: CDR1 LGHNA, CDR2 YSLEER. The CDR3 has 15 residues. The germline V and J ends were trimmed by 0 bases and 0 bases, with 7 bases remaining between them.

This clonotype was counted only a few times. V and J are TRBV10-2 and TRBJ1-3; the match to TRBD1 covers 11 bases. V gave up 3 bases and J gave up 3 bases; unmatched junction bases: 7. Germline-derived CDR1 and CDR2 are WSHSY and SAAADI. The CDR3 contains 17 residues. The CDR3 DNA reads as TGCGCCAGCAGTGATCCCGGGACAGGGGGTCTTGGAAACACCATATATTTT. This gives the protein CASSDPGTGGLGNTIYF.

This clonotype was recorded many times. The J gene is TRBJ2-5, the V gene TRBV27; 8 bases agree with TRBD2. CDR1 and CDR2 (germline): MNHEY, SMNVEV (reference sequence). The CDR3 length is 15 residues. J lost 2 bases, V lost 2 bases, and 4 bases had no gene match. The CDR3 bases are TGTGCCAGCAGTTTAGCTAGCGGGTCACAAGAGACCCAGTACTTC. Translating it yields CASSLASGSQETQYF.

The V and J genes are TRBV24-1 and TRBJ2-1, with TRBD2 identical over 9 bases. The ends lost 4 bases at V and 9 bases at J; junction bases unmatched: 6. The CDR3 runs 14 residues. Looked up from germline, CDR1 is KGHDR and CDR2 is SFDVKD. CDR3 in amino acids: CATSEPSGVREQFF. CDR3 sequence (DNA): TGTGCCACCAGTGAGCCTAGCGGGGTACGTGAGCAGTTCTTC.

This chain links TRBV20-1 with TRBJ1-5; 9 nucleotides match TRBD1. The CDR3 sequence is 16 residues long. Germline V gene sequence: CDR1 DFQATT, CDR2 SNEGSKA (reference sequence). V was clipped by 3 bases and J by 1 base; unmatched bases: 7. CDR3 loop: CSASPIQGASNQPQHF. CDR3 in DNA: TGCAGTGCTAGCCCAATACAGGGGGCCAGCAATCAGCCCCAGCATTTT.

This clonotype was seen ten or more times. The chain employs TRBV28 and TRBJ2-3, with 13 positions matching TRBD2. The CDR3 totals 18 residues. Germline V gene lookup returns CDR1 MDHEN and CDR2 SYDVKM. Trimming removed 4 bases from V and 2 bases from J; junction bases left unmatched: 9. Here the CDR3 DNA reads TGTGCCAGCAGTTCTTGGACTAGCGGGAGTAGACCCACAGATACGCAGTATTTT. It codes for CASSSWTSGSRPTDTQYF.